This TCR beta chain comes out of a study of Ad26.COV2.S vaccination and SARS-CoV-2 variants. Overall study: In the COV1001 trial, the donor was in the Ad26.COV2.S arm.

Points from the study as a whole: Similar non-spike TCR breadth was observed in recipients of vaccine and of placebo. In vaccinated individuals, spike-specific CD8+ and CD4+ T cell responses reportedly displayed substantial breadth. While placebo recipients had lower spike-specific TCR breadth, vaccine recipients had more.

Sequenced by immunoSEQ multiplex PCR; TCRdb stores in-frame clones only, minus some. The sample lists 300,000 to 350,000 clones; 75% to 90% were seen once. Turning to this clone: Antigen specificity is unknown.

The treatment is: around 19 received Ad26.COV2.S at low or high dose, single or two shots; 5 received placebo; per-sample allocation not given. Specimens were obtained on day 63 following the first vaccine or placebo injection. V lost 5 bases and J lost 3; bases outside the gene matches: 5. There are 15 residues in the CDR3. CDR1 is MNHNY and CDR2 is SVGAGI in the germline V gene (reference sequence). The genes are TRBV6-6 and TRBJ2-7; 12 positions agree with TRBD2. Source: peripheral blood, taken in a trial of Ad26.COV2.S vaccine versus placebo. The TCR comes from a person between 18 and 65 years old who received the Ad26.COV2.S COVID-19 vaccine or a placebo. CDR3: CASSGTTSGSYEQYF. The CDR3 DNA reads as TGTGCCAGCAGTGGAACGACTAGCGGGAGCTACGAGCAGTACTTC.